This T cell receptor (beta chain) is from a study of blood T cells in healthy people across ages. Study-wide background: When template switching was applied, about one barcoded beta molecule was captured per two T cells.

There are 15 residues in the CDR3. Germline V gene data show CDR1 as MNHEY and CDR2 as SVGEGT. Trimming removed 6 bases at V and 4 bases at J, with 18 bases between. A second PCR, run for roughly 7 to 11 cycles, used a sample-barcoded 5' primer plus a J-beta primer mix. TCRdb recomputed calls from the 5' RACE reads with MiXCR, one row per CDR3 protein. In the table there are about 1.5 million distinct CDR3 sequences, less than 45% of which are singletons. The sequence derives from a woman between 18 and 29 years old in good health. The rearrangement links TRBV6-2 or TRBV6-3 to TRBJ1-2, with D uncertain. The specimen was blood. As DNA, the CDR3 is TGTGCCAGCAGCCCACTTTTGGCGTCGTTCTATGGCTACACCTTC. Translation gives CASSPLLASFYGYTF.